The sequence of this TCR beta chain was determined in a study of somatic mutations in cytotoxic T cells in rheumatoid arthritis. In the study overall: Flow cytometric sorting isolated some V beta antibody-stained T-cell populations at nearly 100% purity, and among them were V beta1+ cells that underwent TCRB sequencing.

The germline V gene has CDR1 MNHEY and CDR2 SMNVEV (reference sequence). The CDR3 loop spans 13 amino acids. With 2 bases removed from V and 1 base from J, the gap between germline ends came to 5 bases. Assay: immunoSEQ multiplex PCR; the TCRdb copy retains only in-frame clones and omits some. The data hold about 25,000 clones, with under 75% observed a single time. After CD4+ and CD8+ cells were isolated by positive magnetic bead selection, their purity was checked by flow cytometry. Sequencing was carried out using CD8+ T cells sorted from blood. The receptor was derived from a woman between 18 and 29 years old in good health. The chain joins TRBV27 to TRBJ1-1; no clear D gene. The CDR3 DNA follows: TGTGCCAGCAGTTTAGGATCGAACACTGAAGCTTTCTTT. It is translated as CASSLGSNTEAFF.